The rows below give T cell receptor beta chains drawn from one sample of a study of beta chain features in type 1 diabetes. The table came from immunoSEQ multiplex PCR; TCRdb's copy has only in-frame clones and leaves some out. Among 400,000 to 600,000 clones listed, approximately 30% were seen once. Sequenced sample: naive CD4+ T cells from blood. These receptors all come from a man younger than 35 in good health. Both conserved end residues are part of each CDR3. Fields, in order: J gene, D gene, clone size, V gene, CDR3 protein, CDR3 DNA. D genes are given only for firm matches. Size is stated for part of the rows, as once, few or many counts, or as a class when the clone is expanded.

j_call: TRBJ2-1; d_call: .; clone_size: .; v_call: TRBV11-1; cdr3_aa: CASTNGLGYNEQFF; cdr3_nt: TGTGCCAGCACCAATGGGCTGGGCTACAATGAGCAGTTCTTC
j_call: TRBJ1-5; d_call: .; clone_size: .; v_call: TRBV6-5; cdr3_aa: CASSYGVGRPQHF; cdr3_nt: TGTGCCAGCAGTTACGGGGTGGGGCGGCCCCAGCATTTT
j_call: TRBJ1-5; d_call: .; clone_size: .; v_call: TRBV28; cdr3_aa: CASGGVSGIVGQPQHF; cdr3_nt: TGTGCCAGCGGAGGGGTCTCTGGGATAGTGGGCCAGCCCCAGCATTTT
j_call: TRBJ1-2; d_call: .; clone_size: once; v_call: TRBV7-2; cdr3_aa: CASSFSQGPLGGYTF; cdr3_nt: TGTGCCAGCAGCTTTTCACAGGGCCCCCTTGGGGGCTACACCTTC
j_call: TRBJ2-1; d_call: TRBD1; clone_size: .; v_call: TRBV18; cdr3_aa: CASSRTAGQGMGNEQFF; cdr3_nt: TGTGCCAGCTCACGCACCGCGGGACAGGGTATGGGGAATGAGCAGTTCTTC
j_call: TRBJ2-7; d_call: TRBD1; clone_size: .; v_call: TRBV9; cdr3_aa: CASSVDRGEQYF; cdr3_nt: TGTGCCAGCAGCGTCGACAGGGGCGAGCAGTACTTC
j_call: TRBJ2-7; d_call: TRBD2; clone_size: .; v_call: TRBV5-6; cdr3_aa: CASSNLAGVGYEQYF; cdr3_nt: TGTGCCAGCAGCAACCTAGCGGGAGTTGGCTACGAGCAGTACTTC
j_call: TRBJ2-1; d_call: .; clone_size: .; v_call: TRBV14; cdr3_aa: CASSLLWSGGEQFF; cdr3_nt: TGTGCCAGCAGCCTACTTTGGTCCGGGGGTGAGCAGTTCTTC
j_call: TRBJ2-6; d_call: .; clone_size: .; v_call: TRBV5-4; cdr3_aa: CASADQASGANVLTF; cdr3_nt: TGTGCCAGTGCCGACCAGGCCTCTGGGGCCAACGTCCTGACTTTC
j_call: TRBJ2-1; d_call: TRBD2; clone_size: few; v_call: TRBV6-5; cdr3_aa: CASSSGTSGSNEQFF; cdr3_nt: TGTGCCAGCAGTTCCGGGACTAGCGGGAGCAATGAGCAGTTCTTC
j_call: TRBJ1-2; d_call: .; clone_size: few; v_call: TRBV30; cdr3_aa: CAWSEQNYGYTF; cdr3_nt: TGTGCCTGGAGTGAACAAAACTATGGCTACACCTTC
j_call: TRBJ2-1; d_call: .; clone_size: once; v_call: TRBV14; cdr3_aa: CASSQDRGEQFF; cdr3_nt: TGTGCCAGCAGCCAAGATAGGGGTGAGCAGTTCTTC
j_call: TRBJ2-1; d_call: .; clone_size: .; v_call: TRBV9; cdr3_aa: CASSAHSLSSYNEQFF; cdr3_nt: TGTGCCAGCAGCGCACACAGTCTGAGCTCCTACAATGAGCAGTTCTTC
j_call: TRBJ2-1; d_call: .; clone_size: .; v_call: TRBV5-4; cdr3_aa: CASSQTSGLSYNEQFF; cdr3_nt: TGTGCCAGCAGCCAGACCAGCGGTCTATCCTACAATGAGCAGTTCTTC
j_call: TRBJ2-1; d_call: TRBD2; clone_size: once; v_call: TRBV7-6; cdr3_aa: CASSLAPAGNNNEQFF; cdr3_nt: TGTGCCAGCAGCTTAGCCCCAGCGGGGAACAACAATGAGCAGTTCTTC
j_call: TRBJ2-7; d_call: TRBD2; clone_size: .; v_call: TRBV25-1; cdr3_aa: CASSQLGLAIYEQYF; cdr3_nt: TGTGCCAGCAGTCAACTGGGACTAGCCATATACGAGCAGTACTTC
j_call: TRBJ2-3; d_call: .; clone_size: .; v_call: TRBV9; cdr3_aa: CASSVGSTDTQYF; cdr3_nt: TGTGCCAGCAGCGTAGGTAGCACAGATACGCAGTATTTT
j_call: TRBJ1-2; d_call: .; clone_size: few; v_call: TRBV25-1; cdr3_aa: CASSEYTPGRDYGYTF; cdr3_nt: TGTGCCAGCAGTGAATATACCCCCGGCAGGGACTATGGCTACACCTTC
j_call: TRBJ2-7; d_call: .; clone_size: .; v_call: TRBV28; cdr3_aa: CASSWERGRNEQYF; cdr3_nt: TGTGCCAGCAGTTGGGAAAGGGGGAGGAACGAGCAGTACTTC
j_call: TRBJ2-7; d_call: .; clone_size: .; v_call: TRBV20-1; cdr3_aa: CSAEAYEQYF; cdr3_nt: TGCAGTGCAGAGGCCTACGAGCAGTACTTC
j_call: TRBJ1-5; d_call: .; clone_size: few; v_call: TRBV7-2; cdr3_aa: CASSLESGSNQPQHF; cdr3_nt: TGTGCCAGCAGCTTAGAGTCTGGGAGCAATCAGCCCCAGCATTTT
j_call: TRBJ2-1; d_call: .; clone_size: .; v_call: TRBV19; cdr3_aa: CASSLGVLYNEQFF; cdr3_nt: TGTGCCAGTAGTTTAGGGGTGTTATACAATGAGCAGTTCTTC
j_call: TRBJ2-7; d_call: TRBD1; clone_size: once; v_call: TRBV7-2; cdr3_aa: CASSLDRGAYEQYF; cdr3_nt: TGTGCCAGCAGCTTAGACAGGGGGGCCTACGAGCAGTACTTC
j_call: TRBJ2-1; d_call: TRBD2; clone_size: .; v_call: TRBV27; cdr3_aa: CASSLWTSAEQFF; cdr3_nt: TGTGCCAGCAGTTTATGGACTAGCGCTGAGCAGTTCTTC
j_call: TRBJ2-5; d_call: .; clone_size: .; v_call: TRBV5-4; cdr3_aa: CASSTDLRETQYF; cdr3_nt: TGTGCCAGCAGTACGGACCTGAGGGAGACCCAGTACTTC
j_call: TRBJ2-7; d_call: TRBD1; clone_size: .; v_call: TRBV19; cdr3_aa: CASSAGYMTGEQYF; cdr3_nt: TGTGCCAGTAGTGCCGGCTACATGACAGGGGAGCAGTACTTC
j_call: TRBJ2-1; d_call: .; clone_size: .; v_call: TRBV14; cdr3_aa: CASSQNLYNEQFF; cdr3_nt: TGTGCCAGCAGCCAAAATCTCTACAATGAGCAGTTCTTC
j_call: TRBJ2-1; d_call: TRBD2; clone_size: .; v_call: TRBV4-3; cdr3_aa: CASSPGTSAYNEQFF; cdr3_nt: TGCGCCAGCAGCCCCGGGACTAGCGCTTACAATGAGCAGTTCTTC
j_call: TRBJ2-5; d_call: .; clone_size: .; v_call: TRBV2; cdr3_aa: CASSPVVPEETQYF; cdr3_nt: TGTGCCAGCAGCCCGGTGGTCCCCGAAGAGACCCAGTACTTC
j_call: TRBJ2-2; d_call: TRBD2; clone_size: .; v_call: TRBV28; cdr3_aa: CASTFTGTSGTQLFF; cdr3_nt: TGTGCCAGCACCTTTACCGGGACTAGCGGGACGCAGCTGTTTTTT
j_call: TRBJ2-7; d_call: TRBD1; clone_size: few; v_call: TRBV7-9; cdr3_aa: CASSLARDRPYEQYF; cdr3_nt: TGTGCCAGCAGCTTAGCTCGGGACAGGCCCTACGAGCAGTACTTC
j_call: TRBJ2-1; d_call: TRBD2; clone_size: few; v_call: TRBV29-1; cdr3_aa: CSGRLAVYNEQFF; cdr3_nt: TGCAGCGGCCGACTAGCGGTCTACAATGAGCAGTTCTTC
j_call: TRBJ1-1; d_call: .; clone_size: .; v_call: TRBV15; cdr3_aa: CATSPGGTEAFF; cdr3_nt: TGTGCCACCAGCCCTGGGGGCACTGAAGCTTTCTTT
j_call: TRBJ2-2; d_call: TRBD1; clone_size: few; v_call: TRBV15; cdr3_aa: CATSATRDRGYNTGELFF; cdr3_nt: TGTGCCACCAGCGCAACCCGGGACAGGGGATACAACACCGGGGAGCTGTTTTTT
j_call: TRBJ2-1; d_call: TRBD2; clone_size: .; v_call: TRBV19; cdr3_aa: CASSPRTSGVSYNEQFF; cdr3_nt: TGTGCCAGTAGTCCGAGGACTAGCGGAGTCTCCTACAATGAGCAGTTCTTC
j_call: TRBJ2-7; d_call: TRBD1; clone_size: .; v_call: TRBV5-1; cdr3_aa: CASSLAGTAYEQYF; cdr3_nt: TGCGCCAGCAGCTTGGCTGGGACAGCCTACGAGCAGTACTTC
j_call: TRBJ2-3; d_call: .; clone_size: few; v_call: TRBV4-1; cdr3_aa: CASSLPTSTDTQYF; cdr3_nt: TGCGCCAGCAGCCTCCCAACCAGCACAGATACGCAGTATTTT
j_call: TRBJ1-3; d_call: .; clone_size: few; v_call: TRBV15; cdr3_aa: CATSPTGTLPRNTIYF; cdr3_nt: TGTGCCACCAGCCCCACCGGGACCCTGCCTCGAAACACCATATATTTT
j_call: TRBJ2-7; d_call: TRBD1; clone_size: .; v_call: TRBV2; cdr3_aa: CASRLGQGIGDEQYF; cdr3_nt: TGTGCCAGCAGGTTGGGACAGGGGATAGGTGACGAGCAGTACTTC
j_call: TRBJ1-2; d_call: .; clone_size: .; v_call: TRBV30; cdr3_aa: CAWSGGFQNTF; cdr3_nt: TGTGCCTGGAGTGGGGGATTTCAGAACACCTTC
j_call: TRBJ1-1; d_call: .; clone_size: .; v_call: TRBV5-6; cdr3_aa: CASRYGTPGTEAFF; cdr3_nt: TGTGCCAGCAGATATGGGACACCGGGGACTGAAGCTTTCTTT
j_call: TRBJ2-7; d_call: .; clone_size: few; v_call: TRBV6-5; cdr3_aa: CASRDGAYEQYF; cdr3_nt: TGTGCCAGTCGGGACGGAGCCTACGAGCAGTACTTC
j_call: TRBJ2-7; d_call: TRBD1; clone_size: few; v_call: TRBV4-1; cdr3_aa: CASSQSGQGKREQYF; cdr3_nt: TGCGCCAGCAGCCAATCTGGACAGGGGAAAAGGGAGCAGTACTTC
j_call: TRBJ2-5; d_call: TRBD2; clone_size: .; v_call: TRBV12-5; cdr3_aa: CASGFSGEETQYF; cdr3_nt: TGTGCTAGTGGCTTTAGCGGGGAAGAGACCCAGTACTTC
j_call: TRBJ2-1; d_call: .; clone_size: .; v_call: TRBV9; cdr3_aa: CASSFDGRNEQFF; cdr3_nt: TGTGCCAGCAGCTTCGACGGACGCAATGAGCAGTTCTTC
j_call: TRBJ2-3; d_call: .; clone_size: .; v_call: TRBV10-1; cdr3_aa: CASSEGGPTDTQYF; cdr3_nt: TGCGCCAGCAGTGAAGGAGGACCCACAGATACGCAGTATTTT